The T cell receptor beta chain described here comes from a study of cytomegalovirus exposure and HLA in healthy donors. Looking at the study overall: Among the 398 genotyped donors, more than 70% were placed in the Caucasian-associated ancestry cluster. General study results and limits: Cytomegalovirus-associated TCR beta chains were listed, numbering 150 to 200.

Primers for the PCR totalled 60 Vbeta and 13 Jbeta. Measured with immunoSEQ multiplex PCR; TCRdb has only the in-frame clones, and not every one. The top ten clones hold approximately 7.2% of a sample with tens of thousands of clones, around three quarters of them seen once. At collection, donors were nominally healthy, but unrecorded immune exposures were probable. Losses at the gene ends were 3 bases for V and 2 bases for J; bases not matched to a gene: 10. Germline V gene lookup returns CDR1 GTSNPN and CDR2 SVGIG (reference sequence). This CDR3 comprises 16 residues. On this clone itself: As yet, its antigen is unknown.

The sequenced sample was PBMCs. The TCR was taken from a middle-aged woman in good health and CMV-seronegative. J is TRBJ2-3 and V is TRBV30, with TRBD2 identical over 8 bases. The CDR3: CAWSTGLADNTDTQYF. As DNA, the CDR3 is TGTGCCTGGAGCACCGGACTAGCCGACAACACAGATACGCAGTATTTT.